These 23 T cell receptor beta chains came from one sample sequenced in a study of T cell changes during pregnancy in multiple sclerosis. Some clones are missing from TCRdb's copy, which holds only in-frame ones; the method was immunoSEQ multiplex PCR. The sample lists about 50,000 clones, around 94% occurring once. The sequenced sample was CD4+ T cells from peripheral blood mononuclear cells, obtained in the third trimester of pregnancy. Source of these receptors: a female donor with multiple sclerosis, enrolled in a pregnancy study.

This clone came up a few times. This chain links TRBV19 with TRBJ2-3; possibly TRBD1 for D (6 bases). Germline CDR1 LNHDA, CDR2 SQIVND (reference sequence). The germline V and J ends were trimmed by 9 bases and 3 bases, with 16 bases remaining between them. The CDR3 totals 14 residues. CDR3 loop: CASNRAGETDTQYF. The CDR3 nucleotides read TGTGCCAGCAACAGGGCGGGTGAGACAGATACGCAGTATTTT.

The chain couples TRBV13 to TRBJ2-5; D is possibly TRBD1 (6 bases). Trimming removed 7 bases from V and 2 bases from J, with 17 bases in between. Per the germline V gene, CDR1 is PRHDT and CDR2 is FYEKMQ (reference sequence). The CDR3 length is 15 residues. CDR3 DNA: TGTGCCAGCACCTCGACGGGAAGGGGGCAAGAGACCCAGTACTTC. It codes for CASTSTGRGQETQYF.

J is TRBJ1-5 and V is TRBV7-9; the match to TRBD1 covers 10 bases. Unmatched junction bases numbered 11, after V lost 5 bases and J lost 1 base. The CDR3 is 18 residues long. CDR1 SEHNR and CDR2 FQNEAQ come from the germline V gene (reference sequence). The CDR3 region has the DNA TGTGCCAGCAGCCTAGGACAGGGGGTCGGTTTGAGCAATCAGCCCCAGCATTTT. Its translation: CASSLGQGVGLSNQPQHF.

The chain has TRBV4-1 and TRBJ2-1, with 16 bases aligning to TRBD2. The CDR3 runs 19 residues. Germline loops: CDR1 MGHRA, CDR2 YSYEKL. Trimming cost V 0 bases and J 8 bases; bases outside gene matches: 10. CDR3 loop: CASSQDSPGLAGGPYEQFF. Written as DNA, the CDR3 is TGCGCCAGCAGCCAAGATTCTCCGGGACTAGCGGGAGGGCCCTATGAGCAGTTCTTC.

CDR3 residues: CASSLQSNYGYTF. CDR3 sequence (DNA): TGTGCCAGCAGTTTGCAGTCTAACTATGGCTACACCTTC. This chain connects TRBV6-5 to TRBJ1-2; D gene unclear. V was shortened by 4 bases and J by 0 bases, with 6 bases between the two germline ends. CDR3 length: 13 amino acids. CDR1 MNHEY and CDR2 SVGAGI come from the germline V gene.

With respect to this clone: At one boundary the junction diverges from the germline segment, which might be a read error. The rearrangement uses TRBV5-6 and TRBJ1-2, with D uncertain. CDR1 SGHDT and CDR2 YYEEEE come from the germline V gene. CDR3 length: 10 amino acids. CDR3 amino acids: CASGRMRTLF. In DNA form, the CDR3 reads TGTGCCAGCGGGAGGATGAGGACCTTATTC.

The gene calls are TRBV7-9 and TRBJ1-1, with 11 bases aligning to TRBD1. Germline CDR1 reads SEHNR; CDR2 reads FQNEAQ (reference sequence). The CDR3 runs 13 residues. V was pared by 3 bases and J by 7 bases, with 1 base of the junction left unmatched. The CDR3, as DNA: TGTGCCAGCAGCTTGGGACAGGGGGATGAAGCTTTCTTT. This translates into CASSLGQGDEAFF. The entire variable domain, with the rest obtained from reference TRBV7-9 and TRBJ1-1, is as follows: DTGVSQNPRHKITKRGQNVTFRCDPISEHNRLYWYRQTLGQGPEFLTYFQNEAQLEKSRLLSDRFSAERPKGSFSTLEIQRTEQGDSAMYLCASSLGQGDEAFFGQGTRLTVV.

The CDR3 protein is CASSSLAAVTDTQYF. In DNA, the CDR3 is TGTGCCAGCAGCTCCCTAGCGGCCGTCACAGATACGCAGTATTTT. This chain uses TRBV28 with TRBJ2-3; 7 positions agree with TRBD2. V lost 6 bases to trimming and J lost 2 bases; unmatched junction nucleotides: 8. The CDR3 sequence is 15 residues long. CDR1 and CDR2 from the germline V gene are MDHEN and SYDVKM.

This clone has a single count. The chain combines TRBV6-6 with TRBJ1-1; possibly TRBD1 for D (6 bases). Germline CDR1 and CDR2: MNHNY and SVGAGI (reference sequence). The V end was cut by 5 bases, the J end by 3 bases, with 19 bases between. The CDR3 is 16 residues long. DNA for the CDR3: TGTGCCAGCAGTCTTGGGGGCCACGCGTGGGACACTGAAGCTTTCTTT. The encoded protein is CASSLGGHAWDTEAFF.

J is TRBJ2-1 and V is TRBV29-1, with a possible D match to TRBD1 (5 bases). The germline V gene encodes CDR1 SQVTM and CDR2 ANQGSEA. This CDR3 comprises 14 residues. V lost 2 bases, J lost 4 bases, and 12 bases lay in between. CDR3 sequence: CSVESRAGYNEQFF. CDR3 sequence (DNA): TGCAGCGTTGAAAGCAGGGCAGGGTACAATGAGCAGTTCTTC.

The table lists this clone with a count of one. The chain has TRBV7-2 and TRBJ2-1, with TRBD2 matching 11 bases. V was clipped by 5 bases and J by 4 bases; unmatched bases: 10. The CDR3 runs to 17 residues. Germline assignment: CDR1 SGHTA and CDR2 FQGNSA. CDR3 in amino acids: CASSATPGTSGYNEQFF. CDR3 DNA: TGTGCCAGCAGCGCGACTCCCGGGACTAGCGGATACAATGAGCAGTTCTTC. The variable domain in full, with the rest retrieved from reference TRBV7-2 and TRBJ2-1, is GAGVSQSPSNKVTEKGKDVELRCDPISGHTALYWYRQSLGQGLEFLIYFQGNSAPDKSGLPSDRFSAERTGGSVSTLTIQRTQQEDSAVYLCASSATPGTSGYNEQFFGPGTRLTVL.

The V and J genes are TRBV18 and TRBJ2-7; D not resolved. Germline lookup yields CDR1 KGHSH and CDR2 LQKENI. V gave up 2 bases and J gave up 3 bases, with 8 bases separating them. The CDR3 has 13 residues. The CDR3 loop reads CASSPLLYYEQYF. Here the CDR3 DNA reads TGTGCCAGCTCACCATTACTCTACTACGAGCAGTACTTC.

V is TRBV5-1 and J is TRBJ2-7; D remains unclear. The CDR3 sequence is 13 residues long. CDR1 and CDR2 from the germline V gene are SGHRS and YFSETQ. V lost 0 bases to trimming and J lost 5 bases, with 9 bases between them. The CDR3 reads CASSLAAPNEQYF. The CDR3 DNA sequence: TGCGCCAGCAGCTTGGCCGCGCCGAACGAGCAGTACTTC.

The chain couples TRBV11-3 to TRBJ1-1, with D hard to call. The CDR3 contains 16 residues. The germline CDR1 and CDR2 sequences are SGHNT and YENEEA. V lost 4 bases and J lost 1, with 16 bases in between. CDR3 in DNA: TGTGCCAGCAGCTCCCGGGGAGGCGGACCGAACACTGAAGCTTTCTTT. Encoded protein: CASSSRGGGPNTEAFF.

The CDR3 reads CASSGGTVGYEQYF. Written as DNA, the CDR3 is TGTGCCAGCAGCGGCGGGACAGTCGGCTACGAGCAGTACTTC. The rearrangement uses TRBV9 and TRBJ2-7; possible D gene TRBD1, 7 bases. Germline CDR1 reads SGDLS; CDR2 reads YYNGEE. Trimming removed 3 bases at V and 3 bases at J, with 13 bases between. The CDR3 runs 14 residues.

The rearrangement links TRBV5-1 to TRBJ2-7; TRBD2 agrees at 7 bases. J gave up 6 bases and V 4 bases, and 16 bases lay outside the gene matches. This CDR3 is built from 16 residues. CDR1 is SGHRS, CDR2 YFSETQ, per germline. In DNA form, the CDR3 reads TGCGCCAGCAGCCTGCCGGGTGCGGGAGATTCGAGCGAGCAGTACTTC. Residues: CASSLPGAGDSSEQYF.

The chain uses TRBV28 and TRBJ2-6; 12 nucleotides line up with TRBD2. The CDR3 sequence is 19 residues long. J was trimmed by 0 bases and V by 5 bases; bases with no gene match: 8. CDR1 is MDHEN, CDR2 SYDVKM, per germline. The CDR3 sequence is CASSPLTSGSDSGANVLTF. The CDR3 bases are TGTGCCAGCAGTCCCCTGACTAGCGGGAGCGACTCTGGGGCCAACGTCCTGACTTTC.

The chain links TRBV9 to TRBJ2-5; D is possibly TRBD2 (5 bases). Germline-derived CDR1 and CDR2 are SGDLS and YYNGEE. The CDR3 is made up of 13 amino acids. Trimming removed 2 bases at V and 5 bases at J, with 10 bases between. CDR3 sequence (DNA): TGTGCCAGCAGCGTGGACTCAGATGAGACCCAGTACTTC. It yields the protein CASSVDSDETQYF.

This rearrangement joins TRBV9 to TRBJ2-1, with 14 bases aligning to TRBD2. The germline CDR1 and CDR2 sequences are SGDLS and YYNGEE. Trimming at V came to 3 bases and at J to 9 bases, leaving 8 bases not matched to a gene. The CDR3 loop spans 16 amino acids. The CDR3 DNA reads TGTGCCAGCAGCGCCCCCGGGACTAGCGGGAGTAGTGAGCAGTTCTTC. Translation gives CASSAPGTSGSSEQFF.

The V call is TRBV27, the J call TRBJ1-2; D is possibly TRBD1 (5 bases). CDR1 and CDR2 from the germline V gene are MNHEY and SMNVEV (reference sequence). Trimming left V 6 bases short and J 2 bases short, with 13 bases between. This CDR3 has 14 amino acids. The CDR3 bases are TGTGCCAGCAGCGAAATGGGGGGAAACTATGGCTACACCTTC. This gives the protein CASSEMGGNYGYTF.

This rearrangement joins TRBV5-5 to TRBJ2-1; 7 positions agree with TRBD1. Germline values: CDR1 SGHKS, CDR2 YYEKEE (reference sequence). Trimming removed 2 bases from V and 6 bases from J; junction bases left unmatched: 2. This CDR3 spans 13 amino acids. The CDR3 coding sequence is TGTGCCAGCAGCTTCCAGGGGGTCAATGAGCAGTTCTTC. Its protein is CASSFQGVNEQFF.

The V call is TRBV9, the J call TRBJ1-4, with 10 bases aligning to TRBD1. Germline loops: CDR1 SGDLS, CDR2 YYNGEE. J was trimmed by 4 bases and V by 2 bases; bases with no gene match: 11. This CDR3 has 18 residues. The CDR3 reads CASSVFPGTGALNEKLFF. The CDR3 DNA reads as TGTGCCAGCAGCGTTTTTCCCGGGACAGGGGCCCTTAATGAAAAACTGTTTTTT.

The chain recombines TRBV19 with TRBJ1-1, with D possibly matching TRBD1 (6 bases). Germline V gene data show CDR1 as LNHDA and CDR2 as SQIVND (reference sequence). CDR3 length: 14 residues. Deletions cut 1 base from V and 6 bases from J, with 12 bases between. The CDR3 region is CASSIVGAWAEAFF. The CDR3 nucleotides read TGTGCCAGTAGTATAGTGGGGGCTTGGGCTGAAGCTTTCTTT.